This T cell receptor beta chain is from a study of shared clonotypes between healthy human individuals (TCRdb year 2020). Some background on the complete study: The cohort included three men and a couple of women between 18 and 49 years of age. For each donor, CD4 naive and CD4 memory were each given three plates, CD8 naive was given two plates, and CD8 memory was given one plate. Libraries were prepared and TCR repertoires were sequenced by different laboratories using diverse techniques, in order to increase sequencing depth and limit assay-specific biases. Per donor, leukapheresis produced somewhere between about 0.94 and 9.5 billion PBMCs. The study deeply sequenced blood TCR repertoires of five healthy adults to estimate repertoire size and the extent of clonotype sharing between individuals. What the authors observed across the whole study: Higher generation probabilities were observed for clonotypes shared by all four sorted-subset donors than for non-shared clonotypes. Sampling was restricted to blood, and TCR repertoires in tissue are likely to differ from TCR repertoires in blood. Pairwise subsampling led to the expectation that sequencing depth would affect the degree of clonotype sharing among donors. Approximately 4.8% of naive CD4, around 3.6% of naive CD8, about 2.1% of memory CD4, and more than 0.35% of memory CD8 clonotypes were shared across a few donors. Incomplete sequencing was indicated by rarefaction of sorted-subset datasets, despite the large sequencing depth. Naive subsets generally had larger estimated clonotype richness than memory subsets did. Because the study included only a small number of donors, the genetic and exposure-history diversity represented was limited.

Using the deep immunoSEQ assay, multiplex PCR amplified TCR CDR3 regions from genomic DNA. Genomic DNA extracted from each cell subset was distributed evenly over all wells of several immunoSEQ 96-well plates, and each plate served as one replicate. For sorted subsets, each replicate PCR was loaded with 200 ng genomic DNA, equivalent to 25,000 to 35,000 T cell genomes. Purified libraries were quantified with a Qubit 3.0 fluorometer, sized on a Bioanalyzer 2100, and re-quantified with the KAPA Library Quantification kit. Every immunoSEQ 96-well plate was sequenced on a dedicated single-read 150-cycle Illumina NextSeq 550 flow cell. Per the authors' processing: Because the immunoSEQ output held only junctional sequences and lacked quality scores, the filtering could not match the filtering applied to full-length reads. To assign V/J genes and CDR3, sequences were annotated using PyIR, a Python wrapper for IgBLAST v1.9, with IMGT germline references. Any read was removed if the V/J assignment was weak (E-value above 1e-6), the CDR3 was missing, or the read contained stop codons, out-of-frame junctions, or ambiguous translated residues. V3J clonotypes were defined by identical inferred V gene, J gene, and CDR3 amino acid sequence. The percentage overlap between two repertoires was calculated by dividing the number of shared unique clonotypes by the size of the smaller repertoire. Three approaches were used to assess repertoire richness: RTK rarefaction, the Chao1 estimator, and Recon v2.1 estimates of unobserved clonotypes. Generation probabilities for all TCRbeta clonotypes obtained by the gDNA method from a handful of donors were computed using OLGA. TCRdb carries this immuneACCESS record with in-frame sequences only. Its versions omit some clonotypes, under half of them owing to an unresolved V gene in the studies checked, with the rest unexplained. For V, J and clone size, that table is used; D and trimming come from the DNA. Across this sample there are about 2.1 million clones, with roughly 91% seen only once. About 1.5% of the sample comes from the top ten.

For this clone: Its binding antigen is unknown. The input lacks base qualities; no much larger clone sits a single base away.

V is trimmed back by 8 bases and J by 4 bases, and the junction contains 7 bases that no gene match accounts for. Via the germline V gene, CDR1 is MDHEN and CDR2 SYDVKM. CDR3 length: 13 amino acids, cysteine to phenylalanine. Here the CDR3 DNA is all that survives: 39 bases in frame from base 1. CD8 naive samples were obtained by positive selection for CCR7 among CD45RO-negative cells, yielding a CD45RA+CCR7+ population from which TemRA cells were excluded. The donors were healthy, HIV-negative adults with no recently reported acute infections or vaccinations. Every donor was a Caucasian adult living in Nashville, Tennessee, USA. Blood was collected by leukapheresis, and PBMCs were isolated by Ficoll-Histopaque density gradient centrifugation and then cryopreserved in liquid nitrogen vapor phase. Analytical flow cytometry was used to check the purity and quantity of each magnetically sorted T cell population. Genomic DNA was isolated from each sorted fraction and quantified by UV absorbance on a Nanodrop 2000c.

The source is a young man in good health. Some clones in this sample may be carry-over from other donors' samples. The chain uses TRBV28 and TRBJ2-7; TRBD2 fits 8 bases in the junction. Sequencing used naive CD8+ T cells from PBMCs. Per the publication, the cell subset or site label means: CD45RA+CCR7+. The DNA sequence is given as TGTGCCAGCGCGGGCGGGAGGACTTACGAGCAGTACTTC. It translates to CASAGGRTYEQYF.